The subject of this entry is one TCR beta chain. V shed 4 bases and J 0 bases; nucleotides not matched to a gene: 7. Per germline, CDR1 SGHRS and CDR2 YFSETQ. There are 19 residues in the CDR3. This entry is derived from a study of CD8+ T cells in alopecia areata. Sequencing used cDNA as its template, made by extracting RNA and reverse transcribing it. Using immunoSEQ multiplex PCR, the repertoire was profiled, and TCRdb retains in-frame clones only, with some absent. The table includes approximately 210,000 clones, 40% to 55% detected once. Treatment in this sample: oral pan-JAK inhibitor, 5-10 mg twice daily.

The starting material was CD4+ T cells sorted from blood, obtained around week 37, from a patient treated with tofacitinib. The chain links TRBV5-1 to TRBJ2-1; 16 positions agree with TRBD2. This sequence was found in a human donor with alopecia areata. In DNA form, the CDR3 reads TGCGCCAGCAGCGGGGGACTAGCGGGAGGGCCCCGCTCCTACAATGAGCAGTTCTTC. Its translation: CASSGGLAGGPRSYNEQFF.